The 9 T cell receptor beta chains presented below share a single source sample, sequenced in a study of identical twins. From the 5' RACE reads, TCRdb called clonotypes with MiXCR, one entry per CDR3 protein. The sample holds 350,000 or so distinct CDR3 sequences, about 12% seen once. The same sample was also studied in work on yellow fever vaccine responses in identical twins.

Sequenced: CD8+ T cells sorted from blood. These TCRs come from a woman aged 18-35 years in good health.

The chain recombines TRBV19 with TRBJ2-1; possibly TRBD2 for D (6 bases). The CDR3 is 21 amino acids. Between the trimmed V and J ends, which lost 2 bases and 7 bases, there was a span of 33 bases. Germline V gene lookup returns CDR1 LNHDA and CDR2 SQIVND (reference sequence). CDR3 sequence: CASSIRAGRATKLPRLNEQFF. The CDR3 DNA follows: TGTGCCAGTAGTATAAGGGCGGGAAGGGCAACGAAACTACCTAGACTAAATGAGCAGTTCTTC.

This clonotype was found many times. The chain links TRBV4-1 to TRBJ1-6; tentatively, D is TRBD1 (5 bases). The CDR3 runs to 15 residues. Germline CDR1 MGHRA, CDR2 YSYEKL. Trimming removed 1 base at V and 7 bases at J, with 11 bases between. The CDR3 bases are TGCGCCAGCAGCCAAGGGGTCGGGGGAAATTCACCCCTCCACTTT. It codes for CASSQGVGGNSPLHF.

V and J are TRBV7-3 and TRBJ2-6; TRBD2 might be the D (6 bases). Trimming pared 4 bases from V and 0 bases from J, leaving 10 bases between. CDR1 and CDR2 (germline): SGHTA, FQGTGA. The CDR3 is 16 residues long. The CDR3 DNA sequence: TGTGCCAGCAGCTCGGGACTTATCTCTGGGGCCAACGTCCTGACTTTC. Its protein product is CASSSGLISGANVLTF.

The chain joins TRBV9 to TRBJ2-5, with TRBD2 matching over 7 bases. V lost 0 bases and J lost 0; bases outside the gene matches: 2. This CDR3 contains 15 residues. The germline gives CDR1 SGDLS, CDR2 YYNGEE. This chain's CDR3 is CASSVVGRHQETQYF. For the CDR3, the DNA is TGTGCCAGCAGCGTAGTCGGGAGGCACCAAGAGACCCAGTACTTC.

This clonotype was counted only a few times. CDR3 protein: CASSAGDTYNEQFF. CDR3 sequence (DNA): TGTGCCAGCAGCGCGGGGGACACCTACAATGAGCAGTTCTTC. The V and J genes are TRBV7-9 and TRBJ2-1, with D maybe TRBD2 (7 bases). V was trimmed by 5 bases and J by 2 bases, leaving 10 bases between them. CDR3 length: 14 amino acids. Germline CDR1 and CDR2: SEHNR and FQNEAQ (reference sequence).

This clonotype turned up a few times. The CDR3 protein is CASSELQGAETQYF. Written as DNA, the CDR3 is TGTGCCAGCAGCGAACTACAGGGGGCCGAGACCCAGTACTTC. V and J are TRBV7-9 and TRBJ2-5; 9 bases map to TRBD1. Germline-derived CDR1 and CDR2 are SEHNR and FQNEAQ (reference sequence). Trimming cost V 5 bases and J 5 bases; bases outside gene matches: 6. CDR3 length: 14 residues.

This clonotype was observed a handful of times. A much larger clone differs from this one at a single base, so this may be a read error. The CDR3 DNA reads TGTGCCAGCAGACGAGGCACAGATACGCAGTATTTT. Encoded protein: CASRRGTDTQYF. The rearrangement links TRBV7-2 to TRBJ2-3; D is unresolved. The germline V gene has CDR1 SGHTA and CDR2 FQGNSA. CDR3 length: 12 residues. Deletions cut 6 bases from V and 1 base from J, with 5 bases between.

The CDR3 protein is CASSGTGEILGYTF. CDR3 in DNA: TGTGCCAGCAGCGGGACAGGGGAGATCTTAGGCTACACCTTC. The V gene is TRBV7-9, the J gene TRBJ1-2; 10 bases are shared with TRBD1. The germline gives CDR1 SEHNR, CDR2 FQNEAQ (reference sequence). The length of the CDR3 is 14 residues. V shed 5 bases, J shed 8 bases, and the junction held 8 bases outside the gene matches.

This clonotype was seen a few times. This rearrangement joins TRBV20-1 to TRBJ2-7; tentatively, D is TRBD2 (5 bases). The CDR3 extends over 13 amino acids. Germline V gene data show CDR1 as DFQATT and CDR2 as SNEGSKA (reference sequence). V was trimmed by 0 bases and J by 5 bases, leaving 11 bases between them. CDR3 in amino acids: CSARDPLGDEQYF. CDR3 DNA: TGCAGTGCTAGAGATCCCCTCGGGGACGAGCAGTACTTC.